These 9 T cell receptor beta chains were all obtained from the same sample, sequenced in a study of Tregs in tolerant kidney transplant recipients. Only in-frame clones appear in the TCRdb table, and some are missing; sequencing was by immunoSEQ multiplex PCR. This repertoire shows under 90,000 clones, roughly 90% found once; its top ten account for 1.6%. Mixed chimerism was transient after nonmyeloablative marrow transplants from related graft donors. The input for sequencing was CD4+ T cells from blood (PBMCs), taken 24 months after the transplant. These receptors were collected from a human patient who received a combined kidney and bone marrow transplant. Some T cells may have come from the graft donor.

V and J are TRBV9 and TRBJ1-2; D may be TRBD1 (5 bases). Germline lookup yields CDR1 SGDLS and CDR2 YYNGEE. With 3 bases removed from V and 4 bases from J, the gap between germline ends came to 10 bases. The CDR3 is 13 amino acids. The CDR3 nucleotides are TGTGCCAGCAGCGCCCAGGGACTCTATGGCTACACCTTC. The encoded protein is CASSAQGLYGYTF.

The V and J genes are TRBV7-2 and TRBJ2-3, with D tentatively TRBD1 (5 bases). Germline CDR1 reads SGHTA; CDR2 reads FQGNSA. V was pared by 1 base and J by 4 bases, with 21 bases between. The CDR3 has 18 amino acids. The CDR3 here is CASSLERPRGFVADTQYF. The CDR3 DNA sequence: TGTGCCAGCAGCTTAGAGCGACCTAGGGGCTTCGTGGCAGATACGCAGTATTTT.

This chain uses TRBV6-5 with TRBJ1-1; D gene ambiguous. The CDR3 sequence is 11 residues long. Per the germline V gene, CDR1 is MNHEY and CDR2 is SVGAGI. The V end lost 10 bases, the J end lost 8 bases, and 14 bases lay between the germline ends. The CDR3 loop reads CANLLQTEAFF. The DNA of the CDR3 is TGTGCCAACCTGTTACAGACGGAAGCTTTCTTT.

The V call is TRBV5-1, the J call TRBJ2-1, with 8 bases lining up with TRBD2. J lost 6 bases, V lost 3 bases, and 14 bases had no gene match. The CDR3 extends over 17 amino acids. Germline CDR1 reads SGHRS; CDR2 reads YFSETQ. Here the CDR3 DNA reads TGCGCCAGCAGCTCGAGCCCTTCGGGACTAGTCCCCAATGAGCAGTTCTTC. Encoded protein: CASSSSPSGLVPNEQFF. Full variable domain (missing parts from reference TRBV5-1 and TRBJ2-1): KAGVTQTPRYLIKTRGQQVTLSCSPISGHRSVSWYQQTPGQGLQFLFEYFSETQRNKGNFPGRFSGRQFSNSRSEMNVSTLELGDSALYLCASSSSPSGLVPNEQFFGPGTRLTVL.

The CDR3 region has the DNA TGTGCCTGGGGGAGCATCGGAAACACCATATATTTT. Protein product: CAWGSIGNTIYF. V is TRBV30 and J is TRBJ1-3; no clear D gene. CDR1 and CDR2 (germline): GTSNPN, SVGIG (reference sequence). Trimming stripped 5 bases from V and 4 bases from J, with 9 bases between. This CDR3 is built from 12 residues.

This clone was detected many times. The chain has TRBV6-5 and TRBJ1-2, with D unresolved. Trimming left V 6 bases short and J 4 bases short, with 18 bases between. CDR1 and CDR2 (germline): MNHEY, SVGAGI. This CDR3 spans 15 amino acids. Here the CDR3 DNA reads TGTGCCAGCAGCTCGGAGTTTAGGTCTGCCTATGGCTACACCTTC. Protein product: CASSSEFRSAYGYTF.

CDR3 sequence reads: CASSHLRQGAGYTF. CDR3 bases: TGCGCCAGCAGCCATCTGCGACAGGGGGCTGGCTACACCTTC. The J gene is TRBJ1-2, the V gene TRBV4-3, with 10 bases aligning to TRBD1. The CDR3 extends over 14 amino acids. Trimming removed 3 bases from V and 7 bases from J; junction bases left unmatched: 5. Germline lookup yields CDR1 LGHNA and CDR2 YSLEER.

CDR3 region: CASSPGNQETQYF. In nucleotides, the CDR3 is TGTGCCAGCAGCCCCGGTAACCAAGAGACCCAGTACTTC. V is TRBV11-3 and J is TRBJ2-5, with D unclear. CDR1 and CDR2 from the germline V gene are SGHNT and YENEEA. Trimming pared 5 bases from V and 0 bases from J, leaving 7 bases between. This CDR3 spans 13 amino acids.

The chain joins TRBV5-8 to TRBJ2-3; TRBD2 agrees at 10 bases. The CDR3 is 16 residues long. The V gene's germline CDR1 is SGHTS and CDR2 YDEGEE. Losses at the gene ends were 4 bases for V and 2 bases for J; bases not matched to a gene: 7. CDR3 DNA: TGTGCCAGCAGCGGGATAGCGGGAGGATACACAGATACGCAGTATTTT. Its translation: CASSGIAGGYTDTQYF. The whole variable domain, filled in from reference TRBV5-8 and TRBJ2-3, reads EAGVTQSPTHLIKTRGQQATLRCSPISGHTSVYWYQQALGLGLQFLLWYDEGEERNRGNFPPRFSGRQFPNYSSELNVNALELEDSALYLCASSGIAGGYTDTQYFGPGTRLTVL.